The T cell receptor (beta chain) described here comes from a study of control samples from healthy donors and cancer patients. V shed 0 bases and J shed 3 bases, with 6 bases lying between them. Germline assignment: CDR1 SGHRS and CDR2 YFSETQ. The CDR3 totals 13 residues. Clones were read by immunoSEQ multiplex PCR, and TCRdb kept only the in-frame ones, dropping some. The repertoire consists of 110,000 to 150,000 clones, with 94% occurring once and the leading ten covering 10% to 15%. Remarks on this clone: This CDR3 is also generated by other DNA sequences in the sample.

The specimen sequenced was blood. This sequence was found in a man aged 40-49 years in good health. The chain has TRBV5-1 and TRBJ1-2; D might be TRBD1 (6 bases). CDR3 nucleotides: TGCGCCAGCAGCTTGGACAGGGACTATGGCTACACCTTC. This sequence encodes CASSLDRDYGYTF.